These 21 T cell receptor beta chains were all obtained from the same sample, sequenced in a study of T cells in localized non-small cell lung cancer. Measured with immunoSEQ multiplex PCR; TCRdb has only the in-frame clones, and not every one. The sample lists about 59,000 clones, 91% seen once, with about 20% in the top ten. Sequenced material: peripheral blood, taken before any cancer treatment. These TCRs come from a man between 40 and 70 years old with stage I lung adenocarcinoma.

This clone appeared a single time. The V and J genes are TRBV11-2 and TRBJ1-5; D remains ambiguous. Germline V CDR1 and CDR2: SGHAT, FQNNGV. The CDR3 is made up of 15 amino acids. Trimming left V 0 bases short and J 3 bases short, with 9 bases between. The DNA of the CDR3 is TGTGCCAGCAGCTTAGATCCCGGGTTCAATCAGCCCCAGCATTTT. It translates to CASSLDPGFNQPQHF.

The chain combines TRBV5-5 with TRBJ2-4; D is possibly TRBD1 or TRBD2 (5 bases each). Trimming removed 4 bases from V and 5 bases from J, with 19 bases in between. The length of the CDR3 is 16 residues. In germline, CDR1 is SGHKS, CDR2 YYEKEE (reference sequence). The CDR3 region has the DNA TGTGCCAGCAGCCCGACCGGGACCCCGTTACAAAACATTCAGTACTTC. Protein: CASSPTGTPLQNIQYF.

J is TRBJ1-2 and V is TRBV5-4; weak D call: TRBD1 (5 bases). CDR3 length: 13 residues. Germline CDR1 SGHNT, CDR2 YYREEE (reference sequence). V lost 3 bases, J lost 4 bases, and 10 bases lay in between. In nucleotides, the CDR3 is TGTGCCAGCAGCTGGGGGGAAGGCTATGGCTACACCTTC. Encoded protein: CASSWGEGYGYTF.

This clone was detected only a few times. The chain joins TRBV6-5 to TRBJ1-1; no reliable D call. This CDR3 is 13 amino acids long. Germline V gene data show CDR1 as MNHEY and CDR2 as SVGAGI. V dropped 4 bases and J dropped 1 base, with 7 bases sitting between them. CDR3 sequence: CASSSRQNTEAFF. The CDR3 DNA follows: TGTGCCAGCAGTTCACGACAGAACACTGAAGCTTTCTTT.

This clone has a single count. The chain recombines TRBV18 with TRBJ2-7, with 10 positions matching TRBD1. From germline, CDR1 is KGHSH and CDR2 LQKENI. There are 15 residues in the CDR3. After removal of 3 bases from V and 3 bases from J, the junction contained 5 bases not matched to a gene. This chain's CDR3 is CASSPGTGDVYEQYF. CDR3 in DNA: TGTGCCAGCTCACCTGGGACAGGGGATGTCTACGAGCAGTACTTC.

V and J are TRBV7-3 and TRBJ2-3, with 14 bases matching TRBD2. The germline V gene encodes CDR1 SGHTA and CDR2 FQGTGA. V lost 5 bases to trimming and J lost 3 bases; unmatched junction nucleotides: 7. The CDR3 has 17 amino acids. CDR3 region: CASSNPGLAGVTDTQYF. CDR3 in DNA: TGTGCCAGCAGCAATCCGGGACTAGCGGGAGTAACAGATACGCAGTATTTT.

The V and J genes are TRBV7-2 and TRBJ1-5; D unresolved. Deletions cut 6 bases from V and 4 bases from J, with 16 bases between. The CDR3 spans 15 residues. Germline CDR1 is SGHTA and CDR2 is FQGNSA. The CDR3 sequence: CASRPTTDGNQPQHF. The CDR3 bases are TGTGCCAGCAGGCCGACCACCGACGGTAATCAGCCCCAGCATTTT. The full variable domain, in which reference TRBV7-2 and TRBJ1-5 provide the parts outside the CDR3, is GAGVSQSPSNKVTEKGKDVELRCDPISGHTALYWYRQSLGQGLEFLIYFQGNSAPDKSGLPSDRFSAERTGGSVSTLTIQRTQQEDSAVYLCASRPTTDGNQPQHFGDGTRLSIL.

The chain combines TRBV10-3 with TRBJ2-5; D might be TRBD2 (7 bases). This CDR3 has 16 amino acids. The germline V and J ends were trimmed by 2 bases and 5 bases, with 18 bases remaining between them. Per germline, CDR1 ENHRY and CDR2 SYGVKD. In DNA form, the CDR3 reads TGTGCCATCAGTGAGCCCCCGGGGGGCGCCGGTGAGACCCAGTACTTC. Protein: CAISEPPGGAGETQYF.

The chain is built from TRBV9 and TRBJ1-2; D is ambiguous. This CDR3 is 13 amino acids long. V lost 3 bases and J lost 3, with 9 bases in between. Looked up from germline, CDR1 is SGDLS and CDR2 is YYNGEE. CDR3 protein: CASSARRDYGYTF. As DNA, the CDR3 is TGTGCCAGCAGCGCCCGACGGGACTATGGCTACACCTTC.

The CDR3 loop is CASSLGTGNSPLHF. The DNA of the CDR3 is TGTGCCAGCAGCCTCGGGACGGGGAATTCACCCCTCCACTTT. The chain links TRBV7-9 to TRBJ1-6, with a tentative D call TRBD1 (5 bases). This CDR3 is built from 14 residues. Trimming took 5 bases from V and 7 from J, leaving 12 bases between them. Per the germline V gene, CDR1 is SEHNR and CDR2 is FQNEAQ (reference sequence).

This rearrangement joins TRBV6-5 to TRBJ2-4; the D is unclear. Trimming stripped 0 bases from V and 9 bases from J, with 18 bases between. Per the germline V gene, CDR1 is MNHEY and CDR2 is SVGAGI. This CDR3 comprises 16 residues. CDR3 nucleotide sequence: TGTGCCAGCAGTTACTCTACCCCAAGGGATAATGGCATTCAGTACTTC. It specifies CASSYSTPRDNGIQYF.

This sequence joins TRBV2 and TRBJ1-4; 7 nucleotides align to TRBD1. J gave up 5 bases and V 8 bases, and 11 bases lay outside the gene matches. The germline V gene has CDR1 SNHLY and CDR2 FYNNEI. This CDR3 has 15 amino acids. This CDR3 reads CASGIKQGLNEKLFF. CDR3 in DNA: TGTGCCAGCGGAATAAAACAGGGGTTAAATGAAAAACTGTTTTTT.

This chain connects TRBV28 to TRBJ2-7; D possibly corresponds to TRBD2 (6 bases). Germline V lookup: CDR1 MDHEN, CDR2 SYDVKM. V was trimmed by 7 bases and J by 0 bases, leaving 22 bases between them. The CDR3 extends over 17 amino acids. CDR3 nucleotide sequence: TGTGCCAGCAATGACCTGGCGGGGAATACCCTCTCCTACGAGCAGTACTTC. Translated: CASNDLAGNTLSYEQYF.

This clone occurred a few times. J is TRBJ1-1 and V is TRBV5-6; the D is unclear. CDR3 length: 17 amino acids. V lost 2 bases and J lost 5, with 22 bases in between. The germline gives CDR1 SGHDT, CDR2 YYEEEE. The CDR3 loop is CASSFWRSHGLGTEAFF. The CDR3 DNA sequence: TGTGCCAGCAGCTTTTGGCGGTCCCACGGATTGGGGACTGAAGCTTTCTTT.

V and J are TRBV27 and TRBJ2-2; 7 bases match TRBD2. CDR3 length: 17 amino acids. V lost 6 bases, J lost 6 bases, and 16 bases stayed unmatched. Germline V gene sequence: CDR1 MNHEY, CDR2 SMNVEV (reference sequence). The chain's CDR3 is CASSLSTRAGRPGELFF. DNA for the CDR3: TGTGCCAGCAGCCTATCCACCCGAGCGGGAAGGCCCGGGGAGCTGTTTTTT.

The chain combines TRBV4-1 with TRBJ2-7; D not certain. V was cut by 5 bases and J by 5 bases, with 13 bases left in between. This CDR3 has 13 residues. From germline, CDR1 is MGHRA and CDR2 YSYEKL. The CDR3 loop reads CASSSTVAHEQYF. The CDR3 DNA follows: TGCGCCAGCAGCTCAACAGTAGCCCACGAGCAGTACTTC.

The chain links TRBV5-1 to TRBJ2-7; TRBD2 aligns across 12 bases. With 1 base clipped from V and 7 bases from J, the junction kept 12 bases outside the gene matches. The CDR3 runs to 17 residues. Germline V gives CDR1 SGHRS, CDR2 YFSETQ. The chain's CDR3 is CASSLWASGRAQLEQYF. The CDR3, as DNA: TGCGCCAGCAGCTTGTGGGCTAGCGGGAGGGCCCAGCTGGAGCAGTACTTC.

The chain has TRBV5-1 and TRBJ2-2; D uncertain. The CDR3 runs 13 residues. Germline V gene sequence: CDR1 SGHRS, CDR2 YFSETQ. V was trimmed by 2 bases and J by 1 base, leaving 3 bases between them. CDR3 amino acids: CASSLQNTGELFF. The CDR3 DNA sequence: TGCGCCAGCAGCTTACAGAACACCGGGGAGCTGTTTTTT.

V gene TRBV2 combines with J gene TRBJ2-7, with a possible D match to TRBD1 (5 bases). V lost 4 bases to trimming and J lost 0 bases, with 16 bases between them. Germline-derived CDR1 and CDR2 are SNHLY and FYNNEI. This CDR3 has 16 residues. The chain's CDR3 is CASSGGVAGSSYEQYF. DNA of the CDR3: TGTGCCAGCAGTGGGGGCGTGGCAGGCAGCTCCTACGAGCAGTACTTC.

This chain's CDR3 is CASLDVAGIQGYTF. CDR3 sequence (DNA): TGTGCCAGCCTGGACGTGGCAGGGATCCAAGGCTACACCTTC. This chain connects TRBV6-6 to TRBJ1-2; D perhaps matches TRBD1 (5 bases). Germline-derived CDR1 and CDR2 are MNHNY and SVGAGI (reference sequence). The length of the CDR3 is 14 residues. Trimming left V 8 bases short and J 8 bases short, with 21 bases between.

The chain combines TRBV30 with TRBJ2-1; 9 bases are shared with TRBD2. This CDR3 region has 16 residues. Trimming took 3 bases from V and 8 from J; bases not matched to a gene: 14. CDR1 is GTSNPN, CDR2 SVGIG, per germline (reference sequence). CDR3 bases: TGTGCCTGGAGACTTGGAGCCCTAGCGGGACTGGATGAGCAGTTCTTC. Residues: CAWRLGALAGLDEQFF.